This entry is about one TCR beta chain. Its antigen is currently unknown. These data come from a study of T cell responses to AZD1222 COVID-19 vaccine. Findings and caveats of the study: The span of vaccine-associated CD4 TCRs extended across spike, with dominance at 160-218 and 743-854. Scientists sampled the repertoires only once the peak T cell response had passed.

Assay: immunoSEQ multiplex PCR; the TCRdb copy retains only in-frame clones and omits some. The sample records 70,000 or so clones, roughly 87% being singletons. The clonotype comes from an adult in good health. Sequenced material: peripheral blood, taken on day 0 of AZD1222 vaccination.

The CDR3 DNA reads as TGTGCCAGCAGTTACGGGATGACGGCCTATGGCTACACCTTC. Translation: CASSYGMTAYGYTF. The chain links TRBV6-2 or TRBV6-3 to TRBJ1-2; D is ambiguous. Trimming removed 2 bases at V and 4 bases at J, with 11 bases between. Germline CDR1 and CDR2: MNHEY and SVGEGT. This CDR3 has 14 residues.